A single sample gave rise to the 32 T cell receptor beta chains below, sequenced in a study of cytomegalovirus exposure and HLA in healthy donors. Clones were sequenced by immunoSEQ multiplex PCR, and TCRdb holds only the in-frame ones, with some missing. Found here are some 130,000 clones, about 80% of them singletons; the top ten hold roughly 29%. Source material: PBMCs. The receptors were gathered from a man in his thirties or forties in good health and CMV-seropositive.

The J gene is TRBJ1-6, the V gene TRBV5-6; D is unresolved. This CDR3 spans 14 amino acids. Trimming stripped 0 bases from V and 7 bases from J, with 8 bases between. Germline lookup yields CDR1 SGHDT and CDR2 YYEEEE. The CDR3 DNA reads as TGTGCCAGCAGCTTGGCGAGCGGAAATTCACCCCTCCACTTT. Residues: CASSLASGNSPLHF.

The sample holds many counts of this clone. V is TRBV7-2 and J is TRBJ1-2; D call uncertain. The CDR3 consists of 14 residues. Trimming took off 0 bases at V and 2 bases at J, with 7 bases between the two ends. From germline, CDR1 is SGHTA and CDR2 FQGNSA. The CDR3: CASSLAVQNYGYTF. CDR3 nucleotides: TGTGCCAGCAGCTTAGCTGTCCAAAACTATGGCTACACCTTC.

With respect to this clone: Other DNA sequences in the same sample also yield this CDR3. The chain employs TRBV9 and TRBJ1-1; 7 bases agree with TRBD1. The CDR3 totals 14 residues. From germline, CDR1 is SGDLS and CDR2 YYNGEE. Trimming cost V 4 bases and J 1 base; bases outside gene matches: 4. Here the CDR3 DNA reads TGTGCCAGCAGCCCTCGGGACAGGAACACTGAAGCTTTCTTT. Translation gives CASSPRDRNTEAFF.

This clone was observed a single time. The CDR3 spells CASSLEGQGRAYEQYF. CDR3 DNA sequence: TGCGCCAGCAGCTTGGAGGGACAGGGAAGAGCCTACGAGCAGTACTTC. This chain links TRBV5-1 with TRBJ2-7; 9 bases are shared with TRBD1. The CDR3 length is 16 residues. The V and J ends lost 0 bases and 2 bases, in that order; junction bases with no gene match: 6. Germline lookup yields CDR1 SGHRS and CDR2 YFSETQ.

The chain recombines TRBV12-1 with TRBJ2-7; the table's D call, TRBD2, was not checked against the DNA. TRBV12-1 is assigned pseudogene status. The CDR3 length is 15 residues. The CDR3 here is CASSQEGDSRGEQYF. The CDR3 DNA reads as TGTGCCAGCAGCCAGGAGGGCGACTCGAGGGGCGAGCAGTACTTC.

The chain has TRBV9 and TRBJ2-3; 7 nucleotides agree with TRBD2. V lost 1 base, J lost 7 bases, and 12 bases stayed unmatched. Per the germline V gene, CDR1 is SGDLS and CDR2 is YYNGEE. There are 16 residues in the CDR3. CDR3 sequence reads: CASSVTEGLVLHTQYF. CDR3 DNA sequence: TGTGCCAGCAGCGTAACGGAAGGACTAGTCCTACATACGCAGTATTTT.

V is TRBV6-6 and J is TRBJ2-2; 7 bases are a match to TRBD2. The junction had 3 bases not matched to a gene; V was cut back by 2 bases and J by 6 bases. Germline CDR1 is MNHNY and CDR2 is SVGAGI (reference sequence). This CDR3 comprises 14 residues. Written as DNA, the CDR3 is TGTGCCAGCAGTTACGGGGGGAGGGCCGGGGAGCTGTTTTTT. As protein: CASSYGGRAGELFF.

The gene calls are TRBV7-7 and TRBJ2-3; possibly TRBD2 for D (6 bases). Germline assignment: CDR1 SSHAT and CDR2 FNYEAQ (reference sequence). Trimming took off 0 bases at V and 6 bases at J, with 7 bases between the two ends. The CDR3 runs to 13 residues. The CDR3 DNA sequence: TGTGCCAGCAGCTTAGCAGGGAGGGATACGCAGTATTTT. It is translated as CASSLAGRDTQYF.

V gene TRBV10-3 combines with J gene TRBJ2-3, with D uncertain. Trimming pared 0 bases from V and 4 bases from J, leaving 2 bases between. CDR3 length equals 12 residues. CDR1 is ENHRY, CDR2 SYGVKD, per germline. CDR3 residues: CAISESSDTQYF. CDR3 DNA: TGTGCCATCAGTGAGTCCTCAGATACGCAGTATTTT.

The J gene is TRBJ1-2, the V gene TRBV19; tentatively, D is TRBD1 (6 bases). The length of the CDR3 is 14 residues. Germline V gives CDR1 LNHDA, CDR2 SQIVND (reference sequence). Trimming shortened V by 3 bases and J by 8 bases, and 16 bases separated the two germline ends. CDR3 loop: CASSMFAGAGGYTF. The CDR3 region has the DNA TGTGCCAGTAGTATGTTCGCAGGGGCCGGGGGCTACACCTTC.

This chain connects TRBV6-6 to TRBJ1-5, with TRBD1 as a possible D gene (5 bases). The CDR3 consists of 15 residues. V shed 4 bases and J shed 0 bases, with 10 bases lying between them. Germline V gene lookup returns CDR1 MNHNY and CDR2 SVGAGI (reference sequence). The CDR3 is CASSWQGNSNQPQHF. CDR3 bases: TGTGCCAGCAGTTGGCAGGGAAATAGCAATCAGCCCCAGCATTTT.

This clone came up once. The J gene is TRBJ2-5, the V gene TRBV5-1; 16 bases line up with TRBD2. V was pared by 2 bases and J by 5 bases, with 3 bases of the junction left unmatched. This CDR3 contains 16 residues. Germline CDR1 reads SGHRS; CDR2 reads YFSETQ. CDR3 coding DNA: TGCGCCAGCAGCTTAGGGACTAGCGGGAGGGGTGAGACCCAGTACTTC. Translating it yields CASSLGTSGRGETQYF.

The rearrangement uses TRBV18 and TRBJ2-3; weak D call: TRBD2 (6 bases). V lost 2 bases, J lost 6 bases, and 6 bases lay in between. The length of the CDR3 is 12 residues. The germline V gene has CDR1 KGHSH and CDR2 LQKENI. CDR3 nucleotide sequence: TGTGCCAGCTCACCAGGGGGGGATACGCAGTATTTT. Translating gives CASSPGGDTQYF. Variable domain in full (rest from reference TRBV18 and TRBJ2-3): NAGVMQNPRHLVRRRGQEARLRCSPMKGHSHVYWYRQLPEEGLKFMVYLQKENIIDESGMPKERFSAEFPKEGPSILRIQQVVRGDSAAYFCASSPGGDTQYFGPGTRLTVL.

The rearrangement links TRBV6-1 to TRBJ2-2; 9 bases fit TRBD1. The CDR3 contains 15 residues. The V and J ends lost 6 bases and 1 base, in that order; junction bases with no gene match: 3. Germline values: CDR1 MNHNS, CDR2 SASEGT. Here the CDR3 reads CASRRTGENTGELFF. CDR3 nucleotide sequence: TGTGCCAGCAGAAGGACAGGGGAGAACACCGGGGAGCTGTTTTTT.

V is TRBV10-3 and J is TRBJ1-3, with TRBD1 as a possible D gene (5 bases). There are 17 residues in the CDR3. Germline values: CDR1 ENHRY, CDR2 SYGVKD. V shed 8 bases and J shed 0 bases, with 20 bases lying between them. CDR3 in amino acids: CAIGTRGPASSGNTIYF. The CDR3 DNA follows: TGTGCCATCGGCACAAGGGGCCCGGCGAGCTCTGGAAACACCATATATTTT.

CDR3 sequence: CASMGGSYGYTF. The CDR3 DNA is TGTGCCAGCATGGGAGGGAGCTATGGCTACACCTTC. The chain carries TRBV6-5 and TRBJ1-2; D is unresolved. The germline gives CDR1 MNHEY, CDR2 SVGAGI. Trimming left V 7 bases short and J 4 bases short, with 10 bases between. This CDR3 comprises 12 residues.

CDR3 sequence (DNA): TGTGCCAGTAGCGGACAGGGAACGAACTATGGCTACACCTTC. This codes for CASSGQGTNYGYTF. The rearrangement joins TRBV19 to TRBJ1-2, with TRBD1 matching 8 bases. With V trimmed by 6 bases and J by 2 bases, 5 bases remained unmatched. CDR1 is LNHDA, CDR2 SQIVND, per germline (reference sequence). This CDR3 region has 14 residues.

The chain employs TRBV7-9 and TRBJ1-2; TRBD1 is a possible D gene (5 bases). The CDR3 loop spans 15 amino acids. The V end lost 4 bases, the J end lost 4 bases, and 16 bases lay between the germline ends. The germline V gene encodes CDR1 SEHNR and CDR2 FQNEAQ (reference sequence). CDR3 region: CASSSQGDHVYGYTF. The CDR3 DNA follows: TGTGCCAGCAGCTCGCAGGGCGACCATGTCTATGGCTACACCTTC. The variable domain in full, completed from reference TRBV7-9 and TRBJ1-2, reads DTGVSQNPRHKITKRGQNVTFRCDPISEHNRLYWYRQTLGQGPEFLTYFQNEAQLEKSRLLSDRFSAERPKGSFSTLEIQRTEQGDSAMYLCASSSQGDHVYGYTFGSGTRLTVV.

The chain is built from TRBV5-1 and TRBJ2-3; D perhaps matches TRBD2 (5 bases). The CDR3 totals 15 residues. Trimming removed 2 bases from V and 2 bases from J, with 12 bases in between. In germline, CDR1 is SGHRS, CDR2 YFSETQ. CDR3 coding DNA: TGCGCCAGCAGCTTCTCGGGGATAAACACAGATACGCAGTATTTT. Translating it yields CASSFSGINTDTQYF.

Here the CDR3 reads CASSFRAKGDYYEQYF. CDR3 coding DNA: TGTGCCAGCAGTTTTCGCGCTAAGGGAGACTACTACGAGCAGTACTTC. V is TRBV27 and J is TRBJ2-7, with D possibly matching TRBD2 (5 bases). This CDR3 is 16 amino acids long. From germline, CDR1 is MNHEY and CDR2 SMNVEV (reference sequence). The V and J ends lost 3 bases and 3 bases respectively, with 18 bases between them.

The chain employs TRBV7-9 and TRBJ2-5; 7 bases fit TRBD1. The trim removed 5 bases at V and 5 bases at J, leaving 11 bases unmatched. This CDR3 has 15 residues. The V gene's germline CDR1 is SEHNR and CDR2 FQNEAQ (reference sequence). CDR3 sequence (DNA): TGTGCCAGCAGCGCTACAGGGGTTTCTTGGGAGACCCAGTACTTC. Amino acid sequence: CASSATGVSWETQYF.

In DNA form, the CDR3 reads TGTGCCAGCAGCTTAAGAGGGGGCTATACCGGGGAGCTGTTTTTT. The encoded protein is CASSLRGGYTGELFF. V is TRBV7-3 and J is TRBJ2-2; 7 bases map to TRBD1. Unmatched junction bases numbered 4, after V lost 1 base and J lost 5 bases. CDR1 is SGHTA, CDR2 FQGTGA, per germline. The CDR3 spans 15 residues.

The gene calls are TRBV19 and TRBJ1-1; TRBD1 is a possible D gene (5 bases). From germline, CDR1 is LNHDA and CDR2 SQIVND (reference sequence). V was clipped by 10 bases and J by 5 bases, with 20 bases between them. This CDR3 is built from 14 residues. The CDR3 nucleotides are TGTGCCACCTTTCCCGGGACTCACGGGACTGAAGCTTTCTTT. Residues: CATFPGTHGTEAFF. The complete variable domain, with remaining parts taken from reference TRBV19 and TRBJ1-1, reads DGGITQSPKYLFRKEGQNVTLSCEQNLNHDAMYWYRQDPGQGLRLIYYSQIVNDFQKGDIAEGYSVSREKKESFPLTVTSAQKNPTAFYLCATFPGTHGTEAFFGQGTRLTVV.

This chain links TRBV7-2 with TRBJ2-1; TRBD2 aligns across 8 bases. Germline CDR1 is SGHTA and CDR2 is FQGNSA. V lost 2 bases, J lost 12 bases, and 9 bases stayed unmatched. The CDR3 spans 14 residues. The CDR3 region has the DNA TGTGCCAGCAGCTTATTCGGGGGGGGATTGGGGCAGTTCTTC. It yields the protein CASSLFGGGLGQFF.

The rearrangement uses TRBV6-1 and TRBJ2-7; D is ambiguous. Germline CDR1 is MNHNS and CDR2 is SASEGT. The V gene lost 4 bases and the J gene lost 3 bases, with 10 bases spanning the gap. The CDR3 length is 13 residues. In nucleotides, the CDR3 is TGTGCCAGCAGTGTAGGAGACGGCTACGAGCAGTACTTC. Translated, it gives CASSVGDGYEQYF.

V and J are TRBV2 and TRBJ2-7; TRBD2 is a possible D gene (5 bases). Germline CDR1 reads SNHLY; CDR2 reads FYNNEI. This CDR3 is built from 14 residues. Trimming removed 8 bases at V and 3 bases at J, with 17 bases between. CDR3 nucleotides: TGTGCCAGCGGGTTCGGTTACCGGGGCTACGAGCAGTACTTC. Translated, it gives CASGFGYRGYEQYF.

The genes are TRBV9 and TRBJ2-2; 8 bases match TRBD1. V lost 4 bases, J lost 1 base, and 6 bases stayed unmatched. CDR3 length: 16 amino acids. The germline V gene encodes CDR1 SGDLS and CDR2 YYNGEE. CDR3 protein: CASSWGQALNTGELFF. The CDR3 region has the DNA TGTGCCAGCAGCTGGGGACAGGCTCTGAACACCGGGGAGCTGTTTTTT.

This chain connects TRBV27 to TRBJ2-7; no reliable D call. Trimming left V 6 bases short and J 0 bases short, with 12 bases between. Germline V lookup: CDR1 MNHEY, CDR2 SMNVEV (reference sequence). The length of the CDR3 is 14 residues. CDR3 sequence: CASRTVGSSYEQYF. DNA for the CDR3: TGTGCCAGCAGAACAGTCGGTAGCTCCTACGAGCAGTACTTC.

The V and J genes are TRBV2 and TRBJ1-3, with 7 bases matching TRBD1. From germline, CDR1 is SNHLY and CDR2 FYNNEI. V lost 9 bases, J lost 2 bases, and 7 bases stayed unmatched. The CDR3 has 14 residues. The CDR3 bases are TGTGCCAGTACCCCAGGGGGAGCTGGAAACACCATATATTTT. Encoded protein: CASTPGGAGNTIYF. The full variable domain, in which reference TRBV2 and TRBJ1-3 provide the parts outside the CDR3, is EPEVTQTPSHQVTQMGQEVILRCVPISNHLYFYWYRQILGQKVEFLVSFYNNEISEKSEIFDDQFSVERPDGSNFTLKIRSTKLEDSAMYFCASTPGGAGNTIYFGEGSWLTVV.

The chain recombines TRBV2 with TRBJ2-1; possible D gene TRBD1, 5 bases. The CDR3 runs to 14 residues. Trimming took off 1 base at V and 5 bases at J, with 9 bases between the two ends. Germline V gene sequence: CDR1 SNHLY, CDR2 FYNNEI. The CDR3 region is CASSEETVNNEQFF. The CDR3 nucleotides read TGTGCCAGCAGTGAAGAGACAGTCAACAATGAGCAGTTCTTC.

The genes are TRBV10-3 and TRBJ2-7; 11 nucleotides line up with TRBD2. Germline V lookup: CDR1 ENHRY, CDR2 SYGVKD. The CDR3 loop spans 16 amino acids. V lost 3 bases, J lost 2 bases, and 6 bases stayed unmatched. CDR3 coding DNA: TGTGCCATCAGTGACAGGGGGACTAGCGGCACCTACGAGCAGTACTTC. It codes for CAISDRGTSGTYEQYF.

The rearrangement uses TRBV6-6 and TRBJ2-5; maybe TRBD2 (5 bases). The CDR3 spans 15 residues. Per germline, CDR1 MNHNY and CDR2 SVGAGI (reference sequence). The V end lost 2 bases, the J end lost 4 bases, and 14 bases lay between the germline ends. The CDR3 spells CASSYRTTIGETQYF. For the CDR3, the DNA is TGTGCCAGCAGTTACCGGACGACTATAGGAGAGACCCAGTACTTC.